One and the same sample provided the 4 T cell receptor beta chains below, sequenced in a study of blood T cell repertoires in COVID-19. Here immunoSEQ multiplex PCR was the method, and the copy in TCRdb shows in-frame clones only, minus some. In the table there are 90,000 to 150,000 clones, about 80% of which are singletons. The sequencing input was peripheral blood. Receptors originate from a woman of 80 years or more with acute or convalescent COVID-19.

The chain has TRBV30 and TRBJ1-2; 7 nucleotides line up with TRBD1. Germline lookup yields CDR1 GTSNPN and CDR2 SVGIG (reference sequence). The CDR3 sequence is 13 residues long. Trimming at V came to 7 bases and at J to 1 base, leaving 6 bases not matched to a gene. The CDR3 spells CASPGQFNYGYTF. The CDR3 DNA sequence: TGTGCCTCCCCGGGACAGTTTAACTATGGCTACACCTTC.

This chain connects TRBV7-3 to TRBJ1-1; D might be TRBD1 (5 bases). Germline V CDR1 and CDR2: SGHTA, FQGTGA. The CDR3 loop spans 14 amino acids. Trimming cost V 2 bases and J 1 base, with 8 bases left between them. CDR3: CASSLWGENTEAFF. The CDR3 DNA is TGTGCCAGCAGCTTATGGGGGGAGAACACTGAAGCTTTCTTT.

This clone has a single count. The chain uses TRBV24-1 and TRBJ1-4, with D possibly being TRBD1 (5 bases). This CDR3 comprises 13 residues. V lost 12 bases and J lost 5, with 15 bases in between. Germline V gives CDR1 KGHDR, CDR2 SFDVKD. In DNA, the CDR3 is TGTGCCCCCACAGGTTGGGGCAATGAAAAACTGTTTTTT. It yields the protein CAPTGWGNEKLFF.

Only one count was recorded for this clone. V is TRBV7-9 and J is TRBJ2-7; 12 bases match TRBD1. This CDR3 is built from 15 residues. The J segment lost 4 bases and the V segment lost 4 bases, leaving 5 bases of the junction unmatched. The germline V gene encodes CDR1 SEHNR and CDR2 FQNEAQ (reference sequence). CDR3 sequence (DNA): TGTGCCAGCAGCTCCCCGGGACAGGGGGCGTACGAGCAGTACTTC. Protein sequence: CASSSPGQGAYEQYF.